The 21 T cell receptor beta chains below all came from one sample that was sequenced in a study of PD-L1 blockade in urothelial cancer. Assay: immunoSEQ multiplex PCR; the TCRdb copy retains only in-frame clones and omits some. The table includes under 120,000 clones, approximately 85% detected once. The sequences come from PBMCs, collected around atezolizumab (anti-PD-L1) treatment. The receptors come from a man aged 45-65 years with urothelial cancer.

This clone was detected once. This chain joins TRBV5-1 and TRBJ1-2, with TRBD1 as a possible D gene (6 bases). The CDR3 is made up of 15 amino acids. The V and J ends lost 1 base and 8 bases respectively, with 18 bases between them. Germline V gene lookup returns CDR1 SGHRS and CDR2 YFSETQ. This CDR3 reads CASSLNLEGGGGYTF. DNA for the CDR3: TGCGCCAGCAGCTTGAATTTGGAAGGGGGTGGAGGCTACACCTTC.

The rearrangement joins TRBV7-9 to TRBJ1-4, with 7 bases fitting TRBD1. The length of the CDR3 is 14 residues. With V trimmed by 5 bases and J by 2 bases, 2 bases remained unmatched. Looked up from germline, CDR1 is SEHNR and CDR2 is FQNEAQ (reference sequence). The CDR3 loop is CASSKTGTNEKLFF. The CDR3 DNA reads TGTGCCAGCAGCAAGACAGGGACTAATGAAAAACTGTTTTTT.

This chain links TRBV19 with TRBJ1-5, with TRBD1 matching 8 bases. V lost 5 bases and J lost 4; bases outside the gene matches: 7. The CDR3 is 15 amino acids. Germline V gene data show CDR1 as LNHDA and CDR2 as SQIVND (reference sequence). The DNA for the CDR3 is TGTGCCAGTAGTCCGGACAGGGTAGGGAATCAGCCCCAGCATTTT. Protein sequence: CASSPDRVGNQPQHF.

CDR3 nucleotide sequence: TGTGCCAGCAGCCCGGACAGGGTAGGGGAAGCTTTCTTT. This gives the protein CASSPDRVGEAFF. This sequence joins TRBV11-2 and TRBJ1-1; 8 bases are a match to TRBD1. The CDR3 covers 13 residues. V was clipped by 5 bases and J by 8 bases; unmatched bases: 7. Germline V gives CDR1 SGHAT, CDR2 FQNNGV.

The chain couples TRBV2 to TRBJ2-7, with D maybe TRBD2 (6 bases). The CDR3 is 16 residues long. Between the trimmed V and J ends, which lost 9 bases and 3 bases, there was a span of 24 bases. Germline V gene data show CDR1 as SNHLY and CDR2 as FYNNEI. The CDR3 is CASLRDSKLGIYEQYF. DNA for the CDR3: TGTGCCAGTCTCCGGGACTCCAAATTGGGAATCTACGAGCAGTACTTC.

The chain couples TRBV2 to TRBJ1-2, with D possibly matching TRBD1 (6 bases). Trimming shortened V by 4 bases and J by 2 bases, and 14 bases separated the two germline ends. The CDR3 loop spans 15 amino acids. Looked up from germline, CDR1 is SNHLY and CDR2 is FYNNEI. CDR3 protein: CASSVFRDNNYGYTF. In nucleotides, the CDR3 is TGTGCCAGCAGTGTTTTCCGGGACAACAACTATGGCTACACCTTC.

The gene calls are TRBV30 and TRBJ1-5, with no clear D. The CDR3 is 14 amino acids. The germline V and J ends were trimmed by 1 base and 2 bases, with 9 bases remaining between them. Germline V lookup: CDR1 GTSNPN, CDR2 SVGIG (reference sequence). CDR3 nucleotide sequence: TGTGCCTGGAGTGCGGGGTACGGCAATCAGCCCCAGCATTTT. Its translation is CAWSAGYGNQPQHF.

The rearrangement uses TRBV28 and TRBJ2-2; 8 nucleotides match TRBD1. CDR3 length: 15 amino acids. The V and J ends lost 3 bases and 6 bases, in that order; junction bases with no gene match: 6. Germline V gives CDR1 MDHEN, CDR2 SYDVKM. CDR3 nucleotides: TGTGCCAGCAGTTTCTGGCAGGGGGCGGCCGGGGAGCTGTTTTTT. It encodes CASSFWQGAAGELFF.

The chain is built from TRBV5-4 and TRBJ2-7; 11 nucleotides match TRBD2. Trimming removed 4 bases from V and 3 bases from J; junction bases left unmatched: 6. Per the germline V gene, CDR1 is SGHNT and CDR2 is YYREEE (reference sequence). The CDR3 loop spans 15 amino acids. In nucleotides, the CDR3 is TGTGCCAGCAGCCTGGGACTAGCGGACAACTACGAGCAGTACTTC. Encoded protein: CASSLGLADNYEQYF.

The J gene is TRBJ2-7, the V gene TRBV11-2; 9 bases are a match to TRBD2. The J segment lost 3 bases and the V segment lost 0 bases, leaving 3 bases of the junction unmatched. CDR1 is SGHAT, CDR2 FQNNGV, per germline. This CDR3 has 15 amino acids. CDR3 in amino acids: CASSLDLAGLYEQYF. CDR3 in DNA: TGTGCCAGCAGCTTAGACCTAGCGGGACTCTACGAGCAGTACTTC.

The chain employs TRBV9 and TRBJ2-2, with 7 positions matching TRBD2. CDR1 SGDLS and CDR2 YYNGEE come from the germline V gene. This CDR3 contains 16 residues. V gave up 0 bases and J gave up 4 bases; unmatched junction bases: 6. The CDR3, as DNA: TGTGCCAGCAGCGTAGCGGGCGGGAGTGCCACCGGGGAGCTGTTTTTT. The encoded protein is CASSVAGGSATGELFF. The variable domain in full, with the rest retrieved from reference TRBV9 and TRBJ2-2, is DSGVTQTPKHLITATGQRVTLRCSPRSGDLSVYWYQQSLDQGLQFLIQYYNGEERAKGNILERFSAQQFPDLHSELNLSSLELGDSALYFCASSVAGGSATGELFFGEGSRLTVL.

The CDR3, as DNA: TGTGCAAGTCGGCCAGCCCCCGGGGGGGGCGACTATAATTCACCCCTCCACTTT. As protein: CASRPAPGGGDYNSPLHF. This chain uses TRBV12-2 with TRBJ1-6. TRBV12-2 is described as a pseudogene. This CDR3 is 18 amino acids long.

V and J are TRBV13 and TRBJ2-2; D ambiguous. Trimming shortened V by 5 bases and J by 1 base, and 11 bases separated the two germline ends. CDR3 size: 15 residues. The germline CDR1 and CDR2 sequences are PRHDT and FYEKMQ (reference sequence). The CDR3 sequence is CASSPSTGNTGELFF. CDR3 nucleotides: TGTGCCAGCAGCCCCTCGACGGGGAACACCGGGGAGCTGTTTTTT.

The chain combines TRBV27 with TRBJ2-1; 8 positions match TRBD2. Per the germline V gene, CDR1 is MNHEY and CDR2 is SMNVEV (reference sequence). V shed 4 bases, J shed 5 bases, and the junction held 4 bases outside the gene matches. CDR3 length: 14 amino acids. The CDR3 loop reads CASSSLAVHNEQFF. The CDR3 coding sequence is TGTGCCAGCAGTTCACTAGCGGTCCACAATGAGCAGTTCTTC.

The chain combines TRBV28 with TRBJ2-2; a possible D gene is TRBD2 (5 bases). The CDR3 extends over 15 amino acids. Trimming removed 5 bases at V and 2 bases at J, with 12 bases between. Germline V gene sequence: CDR1 MDHEN, CDR2 SYDVKM. This CDR3 is CASSQTTLNTGELFF. The CDR3 region has the DNA TGTGCCAGCAGTCAGACTACTCTTAACACCGGGGAGCTGTTTTTT.

The chain employs TRBV19 and TRBJ2-2, with 7 bases aligning to TRBD2. The CDR3 consists of 16 residues. V lost 5 bases and J lost 5; bases outside the gene matches: 11. Germline loops: CDR1 LNHDA, CDR2 SQIVND (reference sequence). This CDR3 reads CASSVPMAGETGELFF. For the CDR3, the DNA is TGTGCCAGTAGTGTTCCGATGGCGGGAGAGACCGGGGAGCTGTTTTTT.

The chain employs TRBV28 and TRBJ1-1; 8 nucleotides match TRBD1. There are 15 residues in the CDR3. The germline V gene encodes CDR1 MDHEN and CDR2 SYDVKM. J gave up 4 bases and V 2 bases, and 6 bases lay outside the gene matches. The CDR3 DNA sequence: TGTGCCAGCAGTTTAGGACAGGGAAAAATCACTGAAGCTTTCTTT. This codes for CASSLGQGKITEAFF.

This clone was seen a few times. V and J are TRBV27 and TRBJ1-2, with 7 nucleotides matching TRBD1. The CDR3 spans 14 residues. Losses at the gene ends were 6 bases for V and 4 bases for J; bases not matched to a gene: 8. Germline V CDR1 and CDR2: MNHEY, SMNVEV (reference sequence). Here the CDR3 DNA reads TGTGCCAGCAGACGACAGGGAGCCACCTATGGCTACACCTTC. It yields the protein CASRRQGATYGYTF.

The chain carries TRBV28 and TRBJ1-2; 8 nucleotides agree with TRBD1. The CDR3 spans 14 residues. Losses at the gene ends were 7 bases for V and 4 bases for J; bases not matched to a gene: 8. In germline, CDR1 is MDHEN, CDR2 SYDVKM. CDR3 in amino acids: CASIKGQGGYGYTF. CDR3 DNA: TGTGCCAGCATCAAAGGACAGGGAGGCTATGGCTACACCTTC.

The chain recombines TRBV30 with TRBJ2-7, with TRBD2 matching over 11 bases. Germline V gene sequence: CDR1 GTSNPN, CDR2 SVGIG (reference sequence). The CDR3 spans 11 residues. Trimming took 7 bases from V and 5 from J; bases not matched to a gene: 1. This CDR3 reads CAYSGRDEQYF. Written as DNA, the CDR3 is TGTGCCTATAGCGGGAGGGACGAGCAGTACTTC.

This clone was detected only once. This chain joins TRBV9 and TRBJ2-3, with D possibly matching TRBD1 (6 bases). The germline gives CDR1 SGDLS, CDR2 YYNGEE. This CDR3 is 15 amino acids long. Trimming shortened V by 4 bases and J by 0 bases, and 12 bases separated the two germline ends. In DNA form, the CDR3 reads TGTGCCAGCAGCTCAGCGACAGGAAGCACAGATACGCAGTATTTT. Amino acids: CASSSATGSTDTQYF.